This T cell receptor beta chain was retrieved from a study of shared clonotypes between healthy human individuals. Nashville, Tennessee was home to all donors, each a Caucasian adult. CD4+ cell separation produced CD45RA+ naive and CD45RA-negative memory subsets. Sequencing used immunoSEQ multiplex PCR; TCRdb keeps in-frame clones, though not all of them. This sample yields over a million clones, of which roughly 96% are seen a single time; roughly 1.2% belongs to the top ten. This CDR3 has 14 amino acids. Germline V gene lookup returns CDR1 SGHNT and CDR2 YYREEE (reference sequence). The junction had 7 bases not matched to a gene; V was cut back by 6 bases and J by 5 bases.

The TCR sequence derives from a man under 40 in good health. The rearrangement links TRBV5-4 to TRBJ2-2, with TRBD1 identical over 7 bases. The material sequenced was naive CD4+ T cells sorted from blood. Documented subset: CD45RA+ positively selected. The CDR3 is CASTGTALTGELFF. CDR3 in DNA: TGTGCCAGCACCGGGACAGCTTTAACCGGGGAGCTGTTTTTT.